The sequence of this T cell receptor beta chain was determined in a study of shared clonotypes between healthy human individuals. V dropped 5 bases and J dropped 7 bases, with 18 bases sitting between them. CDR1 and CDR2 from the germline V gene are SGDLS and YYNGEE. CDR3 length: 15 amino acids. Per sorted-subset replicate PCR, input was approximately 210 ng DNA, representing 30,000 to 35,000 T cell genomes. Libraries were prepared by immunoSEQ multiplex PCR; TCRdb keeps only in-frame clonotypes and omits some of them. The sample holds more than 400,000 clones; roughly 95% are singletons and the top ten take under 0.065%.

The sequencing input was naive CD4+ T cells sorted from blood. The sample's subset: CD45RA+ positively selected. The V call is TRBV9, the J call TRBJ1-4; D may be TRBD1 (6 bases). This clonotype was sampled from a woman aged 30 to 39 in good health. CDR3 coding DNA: TGTGCCAGCAGTGGGGGCGGCAGCGCACTTGAAAAACTGTTTTTT. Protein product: CASSGGGSALEKLFF.